The 21 T cell receptor beta chains below come from one sample, sequenced in a study of graft-versus-host responses after intestinal transplantation. Assay: immunoSEQ multiplex PCR; the TCRdb copy retains only in-frame clones and omits some. The sample consists of some 87,000 clones, roughly 90% of them appearing once. These receptors lack a known antigen. This specimen consisted of unstimulated CD4+ T cells sorted from spleen or lymph node cells, obtained before intestinal transplant. These receptors came from a human donor who received an intestinal transplant.

The chain joins TRBV18 to TRBJ1-4; D possibly corresponds to TRBD1 (6 bases). The CDR3 runs to 14 residues. Trimming left V 1 base short and J 7 bases short, with 10 bases between. CDR1 and CDR2 from the germline V gene are KGHSH and LQKENI. In nucleotides, the CDR3 is TGTGCCAGCTCACCACAAAGGGGGATTGAAAAACTGTTTTTT. It codes for CASSPQRGIEKLFF. The whole variable domain, filled in from reference TRBV18 and TRBJ1-4, reads NAGVMQNPRHLVRRRGQEARLRCSPMKGHSHVYWYRQLPEEGLKFMVYLQKENIIDESGMPKERFSAEFPKEGPSILRIQQVVRGDSAAYFCASSPQRGIEKLFFGSGTQLSVL.

The V and J genes are TRBV20-1 and TRBJ1-1; D gene ambiguous. The CDR3 runs 11 residues. Germline CDR1 and CDR2: DFQATT and SNEGSKA (reference sequence). The germline V and J ends were trimmed by 5 bases and 11 bases, with 15 bases remaining between them. For the CDR3, the DNA is TGCAGTGCTCCGGCGGTGGTAAGGGCTTTCTTT. The encoded protein is CSAPAVVRAFF.

This chain joins TRBV27 and TRBJ2-7, with no clear D. The V gene lost 2 bases and the J gene lost 6 bases, with 20 bases spanning the gap. The germline gives CDR1 MNHEY, CDR2 SMNVEV (reference sequence). The CDR3 runs to 16 residues. The CDR3 DNA is TGTGCCAGCAGTTTAGATGCCACGGGTACGAGATCCGAGCAGTACTTC. Translated, it gives CASSLDATGTRSEQYF.

The chain carries TRBV30 and TRBJ2-1, with TRBD2 matching 10 bases. The CDR3 sequence is 14 residues long. Germline assignment: CDR1 GTSNPN and CDR2 SVGIG (reference sequence). J lost 4 bases, V lost 5 bases, and 5 bases had no gene match. CDR3 DNA: TGTGCCTGGTTTACTAGCGGGGTTTACAATGAGCAGTTCTTC. Translated, it gives CAWFTSGVYNEQFF. The full variable domain, its missing parts supplied by reference TRBV30 and TRBJ2-1, is SQTIHQWPATLVQPVGSPLSLECTVEGTSNPNLYWYRQAAGRGLQLLFYSVGIGQISSEVPQNLSASRPQDRQFILSSKKLLLSDSGFYLCAWFTSGVYNEQFFGPGTRLTVL.

This clone came up once. The chain recombines TRBV28 with TRBJ2-3; D remains ambiguous. With 5 bases removed from V and 0 bases from J, the gap between germline ends came to 12 bases. The length of the CDR3 is 15 residues. Germline V gene sequence: CDR1 MDHEN, CDR2 SYDVKM. Here the CDR3 reads CASSIIGFSTDTQYF. In DNA, the CDR3 is TGTGCCAGCAGTATAATTGGGTTTAGCACAGATACGCAGTATTTT. The variable domain in full, with the rest retrieved from reference TRBV28 and TRBJ2-3, is DVKVTQSSRYLVKRTGEKVFLECVQDMDHENMFWYRQDPGLGLRLIYFSYDVKMKEKGDIPEGYSVSREKKERFSLILESASTNQTSMYLCASSIIGFSTDTQYFGPGTRLTVL.

The chain employs TRBV28 and TRBJ2-5, with D perhaps matching TRBD1 or TRBD2 (5 bases each). The DNA end favors TRBJ2-7, so the J call may be wrong. The CDR3 spans 16 residues. In germline, CDR1 is MDHEN, CDR2 SYDVKM. CDR3 loop: CASPPRLGEMIYEQYF. CDR3 DNA sequence: TGTGCCAGCCCCCCTAGGTTGGGGGAGATGATCTACGAGCAGTACTTC.

The genes are TRBV28 and TRBJ2-3; TRBD2 matches at 9 bases. The germline CDR1 and CDR2 sequences are MDHEN and SYDVKM. The CDR3 has 14 residues. The V and J ends lost 8 bases and 4 bases, in that order; junction bases with no gene match: 7. The CDR3 protein is CASGREGGPDTQYF. CDR3 in DNA: TGTGCCAGCGGGCGGGAGGGGGGCCCAGATACGCAGTATTTT.

The V call is TRBV29-1, the J call TRBJ2-1, with 7 bases aligning to TRBD2. CDR1 and CDR2 (germline): SQVTM, ANQGSEA. This CDR3 comprises 15 residues. J lost 9 bases, V lost 6 bases, and 17 bases had no gene match. CDR3 region: CSVPHGGWLSSEQFF. The CDR3 bases are TGCAGCGTCCCCCACGGGGGGTGGCTTAGTAGTGAGCAGTTCTTC.

The rearrangement joins TRBV19 to TRBJ2-1; 9 bases are shared with TRBD1. The trim removed 3 bases at V and 7 bases at J, leaving 7 bases unmatched. The CDR3 covers 15 residues. CDR1 LNHDA and CDR2 SQIVND come from the germline V gene (reference sequence). CDR3 sequence reads: CASSIHRGRKNEQFF. CDR3 DNA sequence: TGTGCCAGTAGTATCCACAGGGGGCGGAAGAATGAGCAGTTCTTC.

The genes are TRBV6-6 and TRBJ2-3, with a tentative D call TRBD2 (6 bases). V gave up 7 bases and J gave up 6 bases, with 20 bases separating them. The CDR3 sequence is 15 residues long. The germline CDR1 and CDR2 sequences are MNHNY and SVGAGI (reference sequence). CDR3 sequence reads: CASTLRDFFADTQYF. The CDR3, as DNA: TGTGCCAGCACCCTACGGGACTTCTTCGCGGATACGCAGTATTTT.

This clone was seen a handful of times. The CDR3 DNA sequence: TGTGCCAGCAGTGGGGACACCCTCTATGGCTACACCTTC. It specifies CASSGDTLYGYTF. The rearrangement links TRBV6-6 to TRBJ1-2, with D tentatively TRBD1 (6 bases). The CDR3 is 13 residues long. V lost 5 bases and J lost 4, with 11 bases in between. The germline V gene has CDR1 MNHNY and CDR2 SVGAGI (reference sequence).

This clone was detected once. The chain uses TRBV7-7 and TRBJ2-1; a weak D match, TRBD1 (7 bases). V lost 3 bases and J 5 bases, leaving 14 bases between the germline ends. Germline CDR1 and CDR2: SSHAT and FNYEAQ (reference sequence). This CDR3 is built from 15 residues. CDR3: CASSFRQGGHNEQFF. DNA for the CDR3: TGTGCCAGCAGCTTCAGACAGGGAGGCCACAATGAGCAGTTCTTC.

This rearrangement joins TRBV27 to TRBJ2-4; D gene unclear. CDR3 length equals 16 residues. Trimming took 5 bases from V and 1 from J, leaving 15 bases between them. From germline, CDR1 is MNHEY and CDR2 SMNVEV (reference sequence). CDR3 sequence reads: CASSTLEHGAKNIQYF. The CDR3 bases are TGTGCCAGCAGTACGTTGGAGCACGGGGCCAAAAACATTCAGTACTTC.

The rearrangement uses TRBV6-5 and TRBJ2-1; D remains unclear. With 2 bases removed from V and 4 bases from J, the gap between germline ends came to 15 bases. The length of the CDR3 is 16 residues. Germline CDR1 is MNHEY and CDR2 is SVGAGI. In DNA, the CDR3 is TGTGCCAGCAGTTACGAGGCAGCTCACGGGTACAATGAGCAGTTCTTC. It encodes CASSYEAAHGYNEQFF.

The chain's CDR3 is CASSLGGPTNEKLFF. The CDR3 region has the DNA TGTGCCAGCAGTTTGGGGGGCCCAACTAATGAAAAACTGTTTTTT. V usage is TRBV28 and J usage is TRBJ1-4; D may be TRBD1 (6 bases). Germline-derived CDR1 and CDR2 are MDHEN and SYDVKM. The CDR3 consists of 15 residues. Trimming shortened V by 3 bases and J by 0 bases, and 8 bases separated the two germline ends.

The chain joins TRBV11-1 to TRBJ2-3, with 9 bases fitting TRBD1. Germline V gene data show CDR1 as SGHAT and CDR2 as FQDESV (reference sequence). This CDR3 has 14 residues. J was trimmed by 4 bases and V by 10 bases; bases with no gene match: 9. CDR3 nucleotides: TGTGCCACCTCAGACAGGGGGAGGGCAGATACGCAGTATTTT. It codes for CATSDRGRADTQYF.

This sequence joins TRBV5-1 and TRBJ2-2, with D possibly TRBD2 on 5 matching bases. The CDR3 extends over 12 amino acids. V lost 2 bases to trimming and J lost 8 bases, with 7 bases between them. In germline, CDR1 is SGHRS, CDR2 YFSETQ. CDR3 DNA: TGCGCCAGCAGCTTTCAGCGGGGGGAGCTGTTTTTT. It encodes CASSFQRGELFF.

The rearrangement joins TRBV27 to TRBJ2-1; D possibly corresponds to TRBD2 (6 bases). From germline, CDR1 is MNHEY and CDR2 SMNVEV (reference sequence). There are 14 residues in the CDR3. Trimming cost V 3 bases and J 9 bases, with 15 bases left between them. For the CDR3, the DNA is TGTGCCAGCAGTTTTGGCAGGGACTTGAGTGAGCAGTTCTTC. Residues: CASSFGRDLSEQFF.

This clone was detected once. The J gene is TRBJ1-1, the V gene TRBV6-6, with 7 bases lining up with TRBD1. The CDR3 sequence is 14 residues long. Germline V gives CDR1 MNHNY, CDR2 SVGAGI (reference sequence). The trim removed 8 bases at V and 6 bases at J, leaving 12 bases unmatched. CDR3 residues: CASAGNRGIPEAFF. The CDR3 DNA follows: TGTGCCAGCGCTGGAAACAGGGGAATCCCTGAAGCTTTCTTT.

This clone showed up just once. V usage is TRBV15 and J usage is TRBJ2-7; D is unresolved. This CDR3 spans 13 amino acids. Germline CDR1 and CDR2: LNHNV and YYDKDF (reference sequence). The germline V and J ends were trimmed by 0 bases and 2 bases, with 5 bases remaining between them. This chain's CDR3 is CATSRDLPYEQYF. DNA of the CDR3: TGTGCCACCAGCAGAGACCTACCCTACGAGCAGTACTTC.

The CDR3 loop reads CATSRDGTGGNEQFF. CDR3 in DNA: TGTGCCACCAGCAGAGATGGGACAGGGGGCAATGAGCAGTTCTTC. V usage is TRBV15 and J usage is TRBJ2-1; 11 nucleotides agree with TRBD1. This CDR3 is 15 amino acids long. In germline, CDR1 is LNHNV, CDR2 YYDKDF (reference sequence). V lost 0 bases and J lost 6; bases outside the gene matches: 1.